This T cell receptor beta chain was retrieved from a study of T cell changes during pregnancy in multiple sclerosis. CDR1 WSHSY and CDR2 SAAADI come from the germline V gene. The V end lost 9 bases, the J end lost 4 bases, and 16 bases lay between the germline ends. CDR3 size: 13 residues. Clones were read by immunoSEQ multiplex PCR, and TCRdb kept only the in-frame ones, dropping some. The sample yields around 110,000 clones, 85% to 95% seen once. The starting material was peripheral blood, obtained after pregnancy. V and J are TRBV10-2 and TRBJ2-7; a weak D match, TRBD1 (7 bases). This sequence originates from a female donor with multiple sclerosis, enrolled in a pregnancy study. CDR3 sequence (DNA): TGCGCCAGTCGACAGGGACTTCTTTACGAGCAGTACTTC. This sequence encodes CASRQGLLYEQYF.